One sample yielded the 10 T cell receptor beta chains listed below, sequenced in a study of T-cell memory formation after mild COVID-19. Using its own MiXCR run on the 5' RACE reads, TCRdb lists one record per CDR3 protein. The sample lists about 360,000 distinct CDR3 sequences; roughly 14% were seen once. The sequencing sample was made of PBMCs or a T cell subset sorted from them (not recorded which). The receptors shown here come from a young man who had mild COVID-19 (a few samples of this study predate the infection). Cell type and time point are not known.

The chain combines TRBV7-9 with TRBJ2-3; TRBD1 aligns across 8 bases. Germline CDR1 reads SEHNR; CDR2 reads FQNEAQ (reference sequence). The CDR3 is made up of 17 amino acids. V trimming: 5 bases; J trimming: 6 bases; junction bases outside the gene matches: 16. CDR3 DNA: TGTGCCAGCAGCCAGACCTCAGGGACAGGACTCTCGGATACGCAGTATTTT. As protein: CASSQTSGTGLSDTQYF.

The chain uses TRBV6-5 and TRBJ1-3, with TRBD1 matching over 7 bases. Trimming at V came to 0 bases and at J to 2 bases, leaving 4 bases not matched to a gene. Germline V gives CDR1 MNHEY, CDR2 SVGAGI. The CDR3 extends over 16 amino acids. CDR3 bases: TGTGCCAGCAGTTACTCGATGACAGGGACTGGAAACACCATATATTTT. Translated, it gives CASSYSMTGTGNTIYF.

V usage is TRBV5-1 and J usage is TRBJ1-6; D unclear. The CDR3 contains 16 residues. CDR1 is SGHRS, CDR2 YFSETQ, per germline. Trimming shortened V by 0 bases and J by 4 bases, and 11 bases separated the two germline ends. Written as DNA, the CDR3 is TGCGCCAGCAGCTTGGTCTCAGGCAGGTATAATTCACCCCTCCACTTT. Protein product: CASSLVSGRYNSPLHF.

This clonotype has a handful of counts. CDR3 protein: CASSRKQNQPQHF. The CDR3 DNA reads TGTGCCAGCAGTCGGAAACAGAATCAGCCCCAGCATTTT. The chain links TRBV6-6 to TRBJ1-5, with D unresolved. V shed 5 bases and J shed 4 bases, with 9 bases lying between them. Germline V gene sequence: CDR1 MNHNY, CDR2 SVGAGI (reference sequence). The CDR3 is 13 residues long.

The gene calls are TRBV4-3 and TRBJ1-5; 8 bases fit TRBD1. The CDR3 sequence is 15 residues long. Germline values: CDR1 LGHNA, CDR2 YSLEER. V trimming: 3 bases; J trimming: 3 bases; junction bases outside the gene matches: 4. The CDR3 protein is CASSQGTGLNQPQHF. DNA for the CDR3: TGCGCCAGCAGCCAGGGGACAGGCCTCAATCAGCCCCAGCATTTT.

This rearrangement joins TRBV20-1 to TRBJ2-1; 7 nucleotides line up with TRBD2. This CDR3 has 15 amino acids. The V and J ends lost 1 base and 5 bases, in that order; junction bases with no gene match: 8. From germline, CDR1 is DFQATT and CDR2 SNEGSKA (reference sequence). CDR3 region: CSARGTSESHNEQFF. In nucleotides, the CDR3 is TGCAGTGCTAGAGGCACTAGCGAATCCCACAATGAGCAGTTCTTC.

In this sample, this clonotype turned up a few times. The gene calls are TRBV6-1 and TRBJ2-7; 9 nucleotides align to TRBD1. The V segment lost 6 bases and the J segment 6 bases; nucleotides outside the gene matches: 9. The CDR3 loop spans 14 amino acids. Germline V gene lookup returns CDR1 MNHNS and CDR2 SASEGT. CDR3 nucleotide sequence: TGTGCCAGCAGCGAAATACAGGGGGCTGGCGAGCAGTACGTC. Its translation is CASSEIQGAGEQYV.

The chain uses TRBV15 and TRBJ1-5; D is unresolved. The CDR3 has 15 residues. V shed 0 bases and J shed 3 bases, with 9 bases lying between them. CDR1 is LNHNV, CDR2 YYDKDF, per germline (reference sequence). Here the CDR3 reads CATSREDAVNQPQHF. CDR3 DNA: TGTGCCACCAGCAGAGAAGACGCAGTCAATCAGCCCCAGCATTTT.

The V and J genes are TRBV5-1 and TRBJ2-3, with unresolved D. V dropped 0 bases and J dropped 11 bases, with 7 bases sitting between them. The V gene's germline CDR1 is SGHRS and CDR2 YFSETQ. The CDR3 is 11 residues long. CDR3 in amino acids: CASSLGPWQYF. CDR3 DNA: TGCGCCAGCAGCTTGGGTCCATGGCAGTATTTT.

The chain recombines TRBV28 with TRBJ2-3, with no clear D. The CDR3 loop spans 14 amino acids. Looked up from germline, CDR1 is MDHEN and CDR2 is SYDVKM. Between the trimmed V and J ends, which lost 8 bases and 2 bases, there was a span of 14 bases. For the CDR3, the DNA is TGTGCCAGCCGTTCTAACGACCCCACAGATACGCAGTATTTT. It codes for CASRSNDPTDTQYF.